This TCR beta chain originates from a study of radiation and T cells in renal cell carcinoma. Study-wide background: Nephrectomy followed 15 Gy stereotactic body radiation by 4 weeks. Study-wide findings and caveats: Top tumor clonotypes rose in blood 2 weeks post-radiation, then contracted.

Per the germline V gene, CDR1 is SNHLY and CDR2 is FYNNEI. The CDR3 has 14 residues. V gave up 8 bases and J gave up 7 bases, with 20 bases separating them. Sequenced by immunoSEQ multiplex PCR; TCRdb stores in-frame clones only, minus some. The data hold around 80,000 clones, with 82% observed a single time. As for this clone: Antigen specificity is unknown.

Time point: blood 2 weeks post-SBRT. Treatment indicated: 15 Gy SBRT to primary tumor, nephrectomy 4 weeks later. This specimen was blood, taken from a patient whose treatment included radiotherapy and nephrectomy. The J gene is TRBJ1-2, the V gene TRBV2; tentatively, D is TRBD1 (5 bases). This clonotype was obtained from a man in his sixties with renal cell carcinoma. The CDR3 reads CASRGDGLRGGYTF. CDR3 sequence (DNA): TGTGCCAGCCGGGGGGATGGTTTACGGGGTGGCTACACCTTC. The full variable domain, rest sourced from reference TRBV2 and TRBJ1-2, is EPEVTQTPSHQVTQMGQEVILRCVPISNHLYFYWYRQILGQKVEFLVSFYNNEISEKSEIFDDQFSVERPDGSNFTLKIRSTKLEDSAMYFCASRGDGLRGGYTFGSGTRLTVV.